Below are 26 T cell receptor beta chains sequenced from a single sample in a study of T cell repertoires in cytomegalovirus infection. MiXCR, run by TCRdb on the reads, gives a single entry per CDR3 protein. The sample holds some 200,000 distinct CDR3 sequences, roughly 9% seen once. Sequencing used PBMCs. The source is a human donor in good health (CMV status not recorded). Some clones in this sample may be carry-over from other donors' samples.

This clonotype was observed many times. The chain combines TRBV7-2 with TRBJ1-3, with a possible D match to TRBD1 (6 bases). CDR1 is SGHTA and CDR2 is FQGNSA in the germline V gene. The ends were cut back, 2 bases at V and 0 bases at J, with 11 bases in the middle. The CDR3 length is 16 residues. The CDR3 loop is CASSLTDRSSGNTIYF. Here the CDR3 DNA reads TGTGCCAGCAGCTTAACGGACAGAAGCTCTGGAAACACCATATATTTT.

This clonotype was seen a few times. V gene TRBV6-2 or TRBV6-3 combines with J gene TRBJ1-5; 8 nucleotides line up with TRBD1. The ends lost 6 bases at V and 6 bases at J; junction bases unmatched: 10. The germline V gene encodes CDR1 MNHEY and CDR2 SVGEGT. This CDR3 contains 15 residues. CDR3 nucleotides: TGTGCCAGCAGCAAGGCACAGGGGGTCGGTCAGCCCCAGCATTTT. Protein product: CASSKAQGVGQPQHF.

This chain links TRBV7-2 with TRBJ1-1; D possibly corresponds to TRBD1 (5 bases). Germline CDR1 and CDR2: SGHTA and FQGNSA. Trimming left V 5 bases short and J 8 bases short, with 15 bases between. The CDR3 is made up of 13 amino acids. The CDR3 protein is CASSREPGREAFF. CDR3 in DNA: TGTGCCAGCAGCCGAGAGCCGGGACGAGAAGCTTTCTTT.

The CDR3 region has the DNA TGTGCCACCAGCAGAGCGGGAGGGCCCGAAGATACGCAGTATTTT. Translating it yields CATSRAGGPEDTQYF. This chain connects TRBV15 to TRBJ2-3, with TRBD2 matching 8 bases. There are 15 residues in the CDR3. V was pared by 1 base and J by 5 bases, with 5 bases of the junction left unmatched. Germline lookup yields CDR1 LNHNV and CDR2 YYDKDF (reference sequence). Looking up the rest from reference TRBV15 and TRBJ2-3 gives the full variable domain: DAMVIQNPRYQVTQFGKPVTLSCSQTLNHNVMYWYQQKSSQAPKLLFHYYDKDFNNEADTPDNFQSRRPNTSFCFLDIRSPGLGDTAMYLCATSRAGGPEDTQYFGPGTRLTVL.

The V gene is TRBV6-6, the J gene TRBJ1-2; a possible D gene is TRBD1 (5 bases). The CDR3 extends over 13 amino acids. V was clipped by 8 bases and J by 8 bases, with 18 bases between them. CDR1 and CDR2 (germline): MNHNY, SVGAGI (reference sequence). CDR3 coding DNA: TGTGCCAGCGGGGCGGGCCGTTCGAGAGGCTACACCTTC. It codes for CASGAGRSRGYTF.

This clonotype has at least ten counts. The chain is built from TRBV7-2 and TRBJ2-1; TRBD2 agrees at 14 bases. V lost 5 bases, J lost 6 bases, and 9 bases stayed unmatched. CDR1 and CDR2 (germline): SGHTA, FQGNSA. This CDR3 has 17 amino acids. In DNA, the CDR3 is TGTGCCAGCAGCCAGACTAGCGGGAGGGCCTTAGGCAATGAGCAGTTCTTC. Amino acid sequence: CASSQTSGRALGNEQFF.

Note on this clonotype: Given a much more abundant clone one base away, this may be a read error. V is TRBV12-3 or TRBV12-4 and J is TRBJ2-1, with 10 bases lining up with TRBD1. CDR3 size: 13 residues. The ends lost 8 bases at V and 8 bases at J; junction bases unmatched: 6. The CDR3 DNA sequence: TGTGCCAGCCGTTCGACAGGGGGCCATGAGCAGTTCTTC. Amino acids: CASRSTGGHEQFF.

This clonotype appeared a few times. J is TRBJ2-5 and V is TRBV5-1; D is perhaps TRBD1 or TRBD2 (5 bases each). CDR1 is SGHRS and CDR2 is YFSETQ in the germline V gene. CDR3 length: 15 residues. Trimming left V 4 bases short and J 2 bases short, with 15 bases between. CDR3 bases: TGCGCCAGCAGCGGAGCCGGGACGGGACAAGAGACCCAGTACTTC. This codes for CASSGAGTGQETQYF.

This chain uses TRBV12-3 or TRBV12-4 with TRBJ1-3; D may be TRBD1 (5 bases). The ends were cut back, 7 bases at V and 7 bases at J, with 14 bases in the middle. There are 13 residues in the CDR3. The CDR3 loop is CASTAGAVNTIYF. The CDR3 DNA reads TGTGCCAGCACCGCTGGGGCTGTGAACACCATATATTTT.

This clonotype was detected ten times or more. J is TRBJ2-5 and V is TRBV7-2; D ambiguous. Germline V gene data show CDR1 as SGHTA and CDR2 as FQGNSA. V gave up 3 bases and J gave up 0 bases, with 5 bases separating them. CDR3 length: 13 residues. In DNA, the CDR3 is TGTGCCAGCAGCTTGGAGTACCAAGAGACCCAGTACTTC. The encoded protein is CASSLEYQETQYF.

The CDR3 loop is CASRTSGRKGSTDTQYF. In DNA form, the CDR3 reads TGTGCCAGCAGAACTAGCGGGAGAAAGGGTAGCACAGATACGCAGTATTTT. This rearrangement joins TRBV2 to TRBJ2-3; 11 nucleotides align to TRBD2. J gave up 0 bases and V 6 bases, and 8 bases lay outside the gene matches. CDR1 is SNHLY and CDR2 is FYNNEI in the germline V gene. The CDR3 covers 17 residues.

This clonotype was counted ten times or more. V is TRBV7-2 and J is TRBJ1-3; 7 bases align to TRBD1. V shed 2 bases and J 0 bases; nucleotides not matched to a gene: 10. Germline CDR1 is SGHTA and CDR2 is FQGNSA. This CDR3 has 18 residues. CDR3 DNA: TGTGCCAGCAGCTTAAGAACAGGGGCCACCCTCTCTGGAAACACCATATATTTT. This codes for CASSLRTGATLSGNTIYF.

This clonotype appeared many times. V and J are TRBV12-3 or TRBV12-4 and TRBJ1-1, with D unresolved. Trimming took off 6 bases at V and 8 bases at J, with 7 bases between the two ends. The CDR3 runs to 10 residues. CDR3 in amino acids: CASSHVEAFF. The CDR3 bases are TGTGCCAGCAGCCACGTCGAAGCTTTCTTT.

This clonotype was recorded a few times. This rearrangement joins TRBV11-2 to TRBJ2-3; D call uncertain. Germline V gene data show CDR1 as SGHAT and CDR2 as FQNNGV. The ends were cut back, 5 bases at V and 4 bases at J, with 13 bases in the middle. CDR3 length equals 14 residues. The CDR3 bases are TGTGCCAGCAGCCCTACCAACTCGGCAGATACGCAGTATTTT. Its protein product is CASSPTNSADTQYF.

Many counts were recorded for this clonotype. This chain uses TRBV7-2 with TRBJ1-2; no definite D call. V gave up 0 bases and J gave up 4 bases, with 18 bases separating them. Germline V gives CDR1 SGHTA, CDR2 FQGNSA. The CDR3 consists of 17 residues. CDR3 coding DNA: TGTGCCAGCAGCTTAGCCGGGCCTGTGGTCTCCCTCTATGGCTACACCTTC. Translation: CASSLAGPVVSLYGYTF.

In its sample, this clonotype was seen a few times. This sequence joins TRBV6-2 or TRBV6-3 and TRBJ2-7; D tentatively reads TRBD1 or TRBD2 (6 bases each). Germline-derived CDR1 and CDR2 are MNHEY and SVGEGT. This CDR3 is 15 amino acids long. Trimming took 7 bases from V and 3 from J, leaving 19 bases between them. The CDR3 DNA follows: TGTGCCAGCAATATCGGAGGGGGGTCGAGCTACGAGCAGTACTTC. This translates into CASNIGGGSSYEQYF.

This clonotype was counted a few times. The chain links TRBV29-1 to TRBJ1-1; possible D gene TRBD1, 5 bases. The CDR3 loop spans 15 amino acids. The V gene lost 2 bases and the J gene lost 1 base, with 14 bases spanning the gap. CDR1 is SQVTM, CDR2 ANQGSEA, per germline. The CDR3 DNA follows: TGCAGCGTTGAATTTGGGGGTTTCGGGAACACTGAAGCTTTCTTT. Translating gives CSVEFGGFGNTEAFF.

This clonotype was seen repeatedly, ten times or more. This chain connects TRBV7-8 to TRBJ2-1, with TRBD2 matching over 14 bases. The CDR3 has 16 residues. Trimming removed 3 bases from V and 8 bases from J; junction bases left unmatched: 6. Germline V lookup: CDR1 SGHVS, CDR2 FQNEAQ. CDR3: CASSFPETSGGDEQFF. The CDR3 DNA follows: TGTGCCAGCAGCTTCCCCGAGACTAGCGGGGGGGATGAGCAGTTCTTC.

This clonotype was seen a handful of times. This chain uses TRBV15 with TRBJ1-5; D uncertain. The germline V gene has CDR1 LNHNV and CDR2 YYDKDF (reference sequence). V lost 0 bases and J lost 2, with 14 bases in between. This CDR3 is 17 amino acids long. For the CDR3, the DNA is TGTGCCACCAGCAGAGATCGGTCGGCTATCCGCAATCAGCCCCAGCATTTT. This codes for CATSRDRSAIRNQPQHF.

This clonotype appeared many times. This sequence joins TRBV28 and TRBJ2-1; D tentatively fits TRBD1 or TRBD2 (5 bases each). CDR1 MDHEN and CDR2 SYDVKM come from the germline V gene. V lost 8 bases and J 0 bases, leaving 29 bases between the germline ends. The CDR3 loop spans 20 amino acids. DNA of the CDR3: TGTGCCAGCGGACCTTCCAGGCAGTGGGTTGCAGGGAGCTCCTACAATGAGCAGTTCTTC. Translating it yields CASGPSRQWVAGSSYNEQFF.

This clonotype appeared many times. The CDR3 bases are TGTGCCAGCAGCCCCCACGGGACCGAGAGCTCCTACAATGAGCAGTTCTTC. It specifies CASSPHGTESSYNEQFF. V and J are TRBV7-9 and TRBJ2-1; D is tentatively TRBD1 or TRBD2 (5 bases each). The V and J ends lost 5 bases and 0 bases respectively, with 17 bases between them. CDR1 and CDR2 (germline): SEHNR, FQNEAQ (reference sequence). This CDR3 is 17 amino acids long.

Only a few counts were recorded for this clonotype. The CDR3 region is CASSSYPTGGYGYTF. In nucleotides, the CDR3 is TGTGCCAGCAGCTCGTACCCGACAGGGGGCTATGGCTACACCTTC. The rearrangement uses TRBV11-2 and TRBJ1-2; 9 nucleotides match TRBD1. J was trimmed by 4 bases and V by 4 bases; bases with no gene match: 7. Germline-derived CDR1 and CDR2 are SGHAT and FQNNGV. The CDR3 loop spans 15 amino acids. Variable domain in full (rest from reference TRBV11-2 and TRBJ1-2): EAGVAQSPRYKIIEKRQSVAFWCNPISGHATLYWYQQILGQGPKLLIQFQNNGVVDDSQLPKDRFSAERLKGVDSTLKIQPAKLEDSAVYLCASSSYPTGGYGYTFGSGTRLTVV.

This clonotype was seen many times. This chain uses TRBV5-4 with TRBJ2-7, with D tentatively TRBD1 (5 bases). The CDR3 spans 14 residues. Trimming pared 4 bases from V and 4 bases from J, leaving 15 bases between. Germline V lookup: CDR1 SGHNT, CDR2 YYREEE (reference sequence). DNA for the CDR3: TGTGCCAGCAGCCCCAAAGGGGCATCTTACGAGCAGTACTTC. Encoded protein: CASSPKGASYEQYF.

This clonotype has a handful of counts. In nucleotides, the CDR3 is TGCGCCAGCAGCCAAGTTTCAGGGGCTCCATATGGCTACACCTTC. Protein sequence: CASSQVSGAPYGYTF. This sequence joins TRBV4-3 and TRBJ1-2; D may be TRBD1 (6 bases). The V and J ends lost 1 base and 5 bases respectively, with 14 bases between them. This CDR3 is built from 15 residues. From germline, CDR1 is LGHNA and CDR2 YSLEER.

This clonotype was found a few times. The V gene is TRBV14, the J gene TRBJ2-1; TRBD1 agrees at 9 bases. V dropped 0 bases and J dropped 7; count of bases not matched to a gene: 10. The CDR3 has 17 residues. The germline V gene has CDR1 SGHDN and CDR2 FVKESK. The CDR3 bases are TGTGCCAGCAGCCAAGAGGAAGGGGACAGGGAAGCGAATGAGCAGTTCTTC. Translating gives CASSQEEGDREANEQFF. The full variable domain, in which reference TRBV14 and TRBJ2-1 provide the parts outside the CDR3, is EAGVTQFPSHSVIEKGQTVTLRCDPISGHDNLYWYRRVMGKEIKFLLHFVKESKQDESGMPNNRFLAERTGGTYSTLKVQPAELEDSGVYFCASSQEEGDREANEQFFGPGTRLTVL.

This clonotype was counted ten times or more. J is TRBJ2-1 and V is TRBV4-3; unclear D gene. V was shortened by 1 base and J by 7 bases, with 17 bases between the two germline ends. CDR1 and CDR2 (germline): LGHNA, YSLEER. This CDR3 spans 16 amino acids. The CDR3 reads CASSQGSGRLGNEQFF. As DNA, the CDR3 is TGCGCCAGCAGCCAAGGAAGTGGTCGGCTTGGGAATGAGCAGTTCTTC.